Below, 26 T cell receptor beta chains from the same sample are listed, as sequenced in a study of T-cell memory formation after mild COVID-19. Via MiXCR, TCRdb re-called the 5' RACE reads, giving one row per CDR3 protein. The sample comprises 30,000 to 45,000 distinct CDR3 sequences, around 10% of which are singletons, and 25% to 35% rests with the top ten. The sample comprised PBMCs or a T cell subset sorted from them (not recorded which). These receptors all stem from a young man who had mild COVID-19 (a few samples of this study predate the infection). Cell type and time point are not known.

CDR3 in amino acids: CASTLQAGKNTGELFF. CDR3 DNA: TGTGCCAGCACCCTCCAGGCAGGGAAGAACACCGGGGAGCTGTTTTTT. The chain links TRBV6-2 or TRBV6-3 to TRBJ2-2; weak D call: TRBD1 (5 bases). The V end was cut by 7 bases, the J end by 1 base, with 16 bases between. This CDR3 has 16 residues. Germline CDR1 MNHEY, CDR2 SVGEGT.

This clonotype occurred many times. The chain couples TRBV6-4 to TRBJ2-1; 10 bases fit TRBD2. The CDR3 loop spans 15 amino acids. The germline gives CDR1 MRHNA, CDR2 SNTAGT. Unmatched junction bases numbered 7, after V lost 3 bases and J lost 8 bases. CDR3 protein: CASSESGGARDEQFF. CDR3 nucleotide sequence: TGTGCCAGCAGTGAGAGCGGGGGGGCCCGCGATGAGCAGTTCTTC.

This clonotype showed up many times. The chain employs TRBV7-3 and TRBJ2-1; the D is unclear. This CDR3 has 12 residues. The V gene's germline CDR1 is SGHTA and CDR2 FQGTGA. With 3 bases removed from V and 9 bases from J, the gap between germline ends came to 9 bases. The CDR3: CASSFVLGEQFF. In DNA form, the CDR3 reads TGTGCCAGCAGCTTCGTACTGGGTGAGCAGTTCTTC.

This clonotype appeared many times. The gene calls are TRBV6-5 and TRBJ1-1; D is unclear. V was trimmed by 2 bases and J by 8 bases, leaving 12 bases between them. Per germline, CDR1 MNHEY and CDR2 SVGAGI. The CDR3 has 13 amino acids. As DNA, the CDR3 is TGTGCCAGCAGTTACGTCCGGGTAAGGGAAGCTTTCTTT. Residues: CASSYVRVREAFF.

The rearrangement uses TRBV28 and TRBJ2-3; 13 nucleotides match TRBD2. V trimming: 4 bases; J trimming: 6 bases; junction bases outside the gene matches: 10. Germline V gives CDR1 MDHEN, CDR2 SYDVKM. This CDR3 has 17 residues. CDR3 DNA sequence: TGTGCCAGCAGTTCCGGACTAGCGGGGGCCCGTGGGGATACGCAGTATTTT. Translated, it gives CASSSGLAGARGDTQYF.

This clonotype was recorded at least ten times. The V call is TRBV20-1, the J call TRBJ2-1; 11 nucleotides align to TRBD2. Trimming took 3 bases from V and 7 from J; bases not matched to a gene: 8. CDR3 size: 15 residues. Germline assignment: CDR1 DFQATT and CDR2 SNEGSKA (reference sequence). The chain's CDR3 is CSASRVAGGPNEQFF. The DNA for the CDR3 is TGCAGTGCTAGCCGGGTAGCGGGGGGGCCAAATGAGCAGTTCTTC.

The V and J genes are TRBV5-1 and TRBJ2-7; D may match TRBD1 or TRBD2 (6 bases each). This CDR3 has 14 residues. V was cut by 2 bases and J by 0 bases, with 9 bases left in between. Per the germline V gene, CDR1 is SGHRS and CDR2 is YFSETQ. CDR3 amino acids: CASSFSGASYEQYF. In DNA, the CDR3 is TGCGCCAGCAGCTTTTCGGGGGCCTCCTACGAGCAGTACTTC.

Many counts were recorded for this clonotype. The J gene is TRBJ2-3, the V gene TRBV18; D gene unclear. Germline V CDR1 and CDR2: KGHSH, LQKENI. The CDR3 is 12 amino acids. V was shortened by 5 bases and J by 0 bases, with 3 bases between the two germline ends. CDR3 DNA sequence: TGTGCCAGCTCAACTAGCACAGATACGCAGTATTTT. Protein product: CASSTSTDTQYF.

This clonotype was seen only a few times. V gene TRBV12-3 or TRBV12-4 combines with J gene TRBJ2-5; 13 bases are shared with TRBD2. V shed 4 bases, J shed 5 bases, and the junction held 4 bases outside the gene matches. The CDR3 length is 15 residues. The CDR3 region has the DNA TGTGCCAGCAGTTCGGGACTAGCGGGGTTGGAGACCCAGTACTTC. Protein: CASSSGLAGLETQYF.

The table lists this clonotype with many counts. This chain uses TRBV9 with TRBJ2-3, with a tentative D call TRBD2 (5 bases). The germline CDR1 and CDR2 sequences are SGDLS and YYNGEE. This CDR3 has 14 residues. V lost 2 bases and J lost 0, with 7 bases in between. The CDR3 here is CASSVLASTDTQYF. CDR3 nucleotides: TGTGCCAGCAGCGTTTTAGCGAGCACAGATACGCAGTATTTT.

This clonotype has at least ten counts. V usage is TRBV6-5 and J usage is TRBJ1-1; weak D call: TRBD1 (6 bases). CDR3 length: 14 residues. The V and J ends lost 5 bases and 3 bases respectively, with 13 bases between them. Germline loops: CDR1 MNHEY, CDR2 SVGAGI. CDR3 residues: CASSPRQVDTEAFF. The CDR3 region has the DNA TGTGCCAGCAGTCCCAGACAGGTGGACACTGAAGCTTTCTTT.

The chain employs TRBV4-2 and TRBJ2-7, with 7 bases identical to TRBD2. CDR1 LGHNA and CDR2 YNFKEQ come from the germline V gene. This CDR3 has 14 amino acids. V shed 1 base and J 6 bases; nucleotides not matched to a gene: 6. Written as DNA, the CDR3 is TGTGCCAGCAGCCAAGGGACTAGAGACTCCGAGCAGTACTTC. This translates into CASSQGTRDSEQYF.

V usage is TRBV11-2 and J usage is TRBJ2-2; D might be TRBD1 (6 bases). CDR3 length equals 16 residues. Trimming shortened V by 6 bases and J by 6 bases, and 20 bases separated the two germline ends. Germline V gene lookup returns CDR1 SGHAT and CDR2 FQNNGV. The chain's CDR3 is CASRSTGAKGAGELFF. CDR3 nucleotide sequence: TGTGCCAGCAGGTCCACCGGGGCCAAGGGGGCCGGGGAGCTGTTTTTT.

This clonotype was picked up many times. The chain uses TRBV29-1 and TRBJ2-3; D is perhaps TRBD1 or TRBD2 (6 bases each). This CDR3 is built from 13 residues. Germline-derived CDR1 and CDR2 are SQVTM and ANQGSEA. Trimming stripped 3 bases from V and 4 bases from J, with 11 bases between. This chain's CDR3 is CSVDRRGADTQYF. In DNA form, the CDR3 reads TGCAGCGTTGACAGAAGGGGGGCAGATACGCAGTATTTT.

This clonotype has a count of ten or more. V gene TRBV6-5 combines with J gene TRBJ1-1; tentative D call: TRBD1 (6 bases). In germline, CDR1 is MNHEY, CDR2 SVGAGI. Trimming cost V 4 bases and J 2 bases, with 17 bases left between them. The CDR3 sequence is 16 residues long. The CDR3, as DNA: TGTGCCAGCAGTTTTTTAGGGGGGTTTTTCAACACTGAAGCTTTCTTT. Amino acids: CASSFLGGFFNTEAFF.

V gene TRBV7-2 combines with J gene TRBJ2-3; D is undetermined. Looked up from germline, CDR1 is SGHTA and CDR2 is FQGNSA. V lost 1 base and J 2 bases, leaving 16 bases between the germline ends. This CDR3 has 17 amino acids. The CDR3 reads CASSLVPVEGHTDTQYF. CDR3 nucleotide sequence: TGTGCCAGCAGCTTAGTCCCCGTTGAAGGCCACACAGATACGCAGTATTTT.

Ten or more counts support this clonotype. The chain has TRBV5-1 and TRBJ2-3; possible D gene TRBD1, 6 bases. CDR1 and CDR2 from the germline V gene are SGHRS and YFSETQ. The CDR3 runs to 14 residues. The V and J ends lost 5 bases and 2 bases respectively, with 12 bases between them. The CDR3 coding sequence is TGCGCCAGCAGGCAACAGGGATACACAGATACGCAGTATTTT. It yields the protein CASRQQGYTDTQYF.

This clonotype has at least ten counts. The chain recombines TRBV28 with TRBJ2-7, with D perhaps matching TRBD2 (5 bases). This CDR3 has 14 residues. Germline V gene sequence: CDR1 MDHEN, CDR2 SYDVKM. Trimming stripped 5 bases from V and 3 bases from J, with 14 bases between. The CDR3 sequence is CASSMAGRIYEQYV. DNA of the CDR3: TGTGCCAGCAGTATGGCGGGCAGGATCTACGAGCAGTACGTC.

Many counts were recorded for this clonotype. The V gene is TRBV4-3, the J gene TRBJ2-7, with 12 nucleotides matching TRBD1. V was pared by 2 bases and J by 4 bases, with 9 bases of the junction left unmatched. Germline V lookup: CDR1 LGHNA, CDR2 YSLEER. The CDR3 is 17 amino acids. The CDR3 nucleotides are TGCGCCAGCAGCCAATTTTCCGGGACAGGGGGCCGGTACGAGCAGTACTTC. This sequence encodes CASSQFSGTGGRYEQYF.

This clonotype showed up many times. The chain joins TRBV28 to TRBJ1-4, with D possibly matching TRBD1 (6 bases). V lost 4 bases, J lost 6 bases, and 15 bases lay in between. The CDR3 extends over 15 amino acids. The V gene's germline CDR1 is MDHEN and CDR2 SYDVKM. The CDR3 sequence: CASSSSGGLDEKLFF. For the CDR3, the DNA is TGTGCCAGCAGTTCCTCTGGGGGGCTGGATGAAAAACTGTTTTTT. The variable domain in full, with the rest retrieved from reference TRBV28 and TRBJ1-4, is DVKVTQSSRYLVKRTGEKVFLECVQDMDHENMFWYRQDPGLGLRLIYFSYDVKMKEKGDIPEGYSVSREKKERFSLILESASTNQTSMYLCASSSSGGLDEKLFFGSGTQLSVL.

This chain links TRBV6-4 with TRBJ2-2; no definite D call. The CDR3 sequence is 13 residues long. Germline V lookup: CDR1 MRHNA, CDR2 SNTAGT. Between the trimmed V and J ends, which lost 5 bases and 3 bases, there was a span of 7 bases. CDR3 nucleotides: TGTGCCAGCAGTCCCCGGGACACCGGGGAGCTGTTTTTT. Protein sequence: CASSPRDTGELFF.

At least ten counts were recorded for this clonotype. The chain links TRBV6-6 to TRBJ1-2, with TRBD1 as a possible D gene (5 bases). V gave up 8 bases and J gave up 1 base, with 20 bases separating them. Germline values: CDR1 MNHNY, CDR2 SVGAGI (reference sequence). The CDR3 consists of 16 residues. The CDR3 reads CASASLGGGFNYGYTF. In DNA, the CDR3 is TGTGCCAGCGCCTCCCTGGGGGGGGGGTTTAACTATGGCTACACCTTC.

At least ten counts were recorded for this clonotype. The rearrangement joins TRBV4-2 to TRBJ2-3, with TRBD1 identical over 8 bases. The CDR3 has 16 amino acids. With V trimmed by 4 bases and J by 1 base, 7 bases remained unmatched. Per germline, CDR1 LGHNA and CDR2 YNFKEQ. The CDR3 region has the DNA TGTGCCAGCAGCCTCCAAACAGGGGGACGCACAGATACGCAGTATTTT. Protein sequence: CASSLQTGGRTDTQYF.

This clonotype was recorded at least ten times. The V call is TRBV5-1, the J call TRBJ2-3, with 12 bases matching TRBD1. Germline CDR1 reads SGHRS; CDR2 reads YFSETQ. The V segment lost 4 bases and the J segment 4 bases; nucleotides outside the gene matches: 4. CDR3 size: 15 residues. The CDR3 loop is CASSQGQGAADTQYF. The CDR3 DNA reads TGCGCCAGCAGCCAGGGACAGGGGGCCGCAGATACGCAGTATTTT.

This clonotype was seen ten or more times. This chain joins TRBV7-2 and TRBJ2-1; D is perhaps TRBD2 (6 bases). Trimming left V 1 base short and J 1 base short, with 8 bases between. CDR1 is SGHTA and CDR2 is FQGNSA in the germline V gene. The CDR3 contains 15 residues. CDR3 nucleotides: TGTGCCAGCAGCTTAGGCGGGGCATCCTACAATGAGCAGTTCTTC. It yields the protein CASSLGGASYNEQFF.

Ten or more counts support this clonotype. The chain uses TRBV11-2 and TRBJ2-1, with D tentatively TRBD2 (6 bases). The length of the CDR3 is 16 residues. Germline V gene data show CDR1 as SGHAT and CDR2 as FQNNGV. Trimming took 4 bases from V and 8 from J, leaving 21 bases between them. CDR3 sequence: CASSSNGGSASDEQFF. In nucleotides, the CDR3 is TGTGCCAGCAGCTCGAACGGGGGTTCCGCCTCCGATGAGCAGTTCTTC.